One sample yielded the 28 T cell receptor beta chains listed below, sequenced in a study of monozygotic twins with inflammatory bowel disease. One entry per CDR3 protein, without DNA, is what TCRdb gives after re-calling the 5' RACE reads. The specimen's table records some 440,000 distinct CDR3 sequences. Material: blood. These TCRs come from a human donor with ulcerative colitis or Crohn's disease, or a healthy co-twin of an affected twin (not recorded which).

The genes are TRBV12-3 or TRBV12-4 and TRBJ1-2. The CDR3 has 13 amino acids. The CDR3 here is CASSFNSYYGYTF.

The J gene is TRBJ1-4, the V gene TRBV5-1. In germline, CDR1 is SGHRS, CDR2 YFSETQ. CDR3 size: 15 residues. CDR3 in amino acids: CASSVTFVANEKLFF.

The CDR3 is CASSFGQSPWYEQYF. This chain links TRBV19 with TRBJ2-7; TCRdb names TRBD1, which stays unverified in the absence of DNA. CDR1 and CDR2 (germline): LNHDA, SQIVND (reference sequence). The CDR3 is 15 residues long.

The chain recombines TRBV7-2 with TRBJ1-1. Germline CDR1 reads SGHTA; CDR2 reads FQGNSA. The CDR3 covers 16 residues. This CDR3 is CASSLAPGSRGTEAFF.

This chain links TRBV11-2 with TRBJ2-1; TCRdb reports TRBD2, a call that lacks DNA to check it against. CDR3 length equals 16 residues. CDR1 is SGHAT and CDR2 is FQNNGV in the germline V gene. CDR3 amino acids: CASSSRLAGIYNEQFF. The full variable domain, its missing parts supplied by reference TRBV11-2 and TRBJ2-1, is EAGVAQSPRYKIIEKRQSVAFWCNPISGHATLYWYQQILGQGPKLLIQFQNNGVVDDSQLPKDRFSAERLKGVDSTLKIQPAKLEDSAVYLCASSSRLAGIYNEQFFGPGTRLTVL.

This chain links TRBV4-1 with TRBJ1-2; the TCRdb call, TRBD1, lacks DNA for checking. The CDR3 sequence is 18 residues long. Looked up from germline, CDR1 is MGHRA and CDR2 is YSYEKL. The chain's CDR3 is CASSQDKAGTAFFYGYTF.

The rearrangement joins TRBV20-1 to TRBJ1-3; TCRdb selects TRBD1, and the lack of DNA leaves this call unchecked. Germline assignment: CDR1 DFQATT and CDR2 SNEGSKA (reference sequence). CDR3 size: 17 residues. CDR3 protein: CSAWTGDRRGDGNTIYF.

The J gene is TRBJ2-1, the V gene TRBV6-4; the D call from TCRdb, TRBD1, cannot be confirmed without DNA. The CDR3 runs to 17 residues. Germline loops: CDR1 MRHNA, CDR2 SNTAGT. This CDR3 is CASSESGQGKAYNEQFF.

The chain joins TRBV5-1 to TRBJ1-3; TCRdb indicates TRBD1, and absent DNA this call remains unverified. The CDR3 length is 16 residues. Germline V gene lookup returns CDR1 SGHRS and CDR2 YFSETQ. CDR3 in amino acids: CASSPGALGAGNTIYF.

The chain links TRBV16 to TRBJ1-2. CDR1 is KGHSY and CDR2 is FQNENV in the germline V gene. The length of the CDR3 is 16 residues. The CDR3 loop is CASSQVILGADYGYTF.

The gene calls are TRBV29-1 and TRBJ2-7; TCRdb proposes TRBD2, but this gene call is untestable without DNA. Per germline, CDR1 SQVTM and CDR2 ANQGSEA. The CDR3 consists of 12 residues. CDR3 in amino acids: CSVEASAGEQYF.

This chain links TRBV28 with TRBJ1-5; TCRdb lists TRBD1, though no DNA is available to test this call. The CDR3 loop spans 15 amino acids. Germline V gives CDR1 MDHEN, CDR2 SYDVKM. Here the CDR3 reads CASSTNVPALGPQHF.

This chain uses TRBV24-1 with TRBJ2-3; as DNA is missing, the TRBD1 call by TCRdb cannot be tested. This CDR3 comprises 16 residues. From germline, CDR1 is KGHDR and CDR2 SFDVKD. The CDR3 sequence is CATSDLGQSGTDTQYF.

The rearrangement links TRBV5-1 to TRBJ2-1; absent DNA, TCRdb's TRBD1 call cannot be checked. The CDR3 is made up of 16 amino acids. Germline values: CDR1 SGHRS, CDR2 YFSETQ. The CDR3 protein is CASSLSPGVVYNEQFF.

The V and J genes are TRBV5-1 and TRBJ2-5. The CDR3 has 14 amino acids. The germline CDR1 and CDR2 sequences are SGHRS and YFSETQ. Here the CDR3 reads CVSSLLVGLETQYF.

The chain is built from TRBV15 and TRBJ2-4; the D call of TRBD1 rests on TCRdb alone, since no DNA is present to check it. The CDR3 has 15 amino acids. Germline values: CDR1 LNHNV, CDR2 YYDKDF (reference sequence). CDR3 sequence: CATRKGEGAKNIQYF.

The chain is built from TRBV10-3 and TRBJ2-5. The CDR3 extends over 11 amino acids. Per the germline V gene, CDR1 is ENHRY and CDR2 is SYGVKD. The CDR3 sequence is CAIGSQETQYF.

The chain has TRBV11-2 and TRBJ2-1; the D gene TCRdb calls, TRBD2, cannot be checked with no DNA. Germline values: CDR1 SGHAT, CDR2 FQNNGV. The CDR3 sequence is 15 residues long. The CDR3 loop is CASSELAGYYNEQFF.

This rearrangement joins TRBV7-3 to TRBJ2-2; the D call from TCRdb, TRBD2, cannot be confirmed without DNA. Per the germline V gene, CDR1 is SGHTA and CDR2 is FQGTGA. The CDR3 is 11 residues long. CDR3: CASRGDGELFF.

The chain uses TRBV20-1 and TRBJ2-1; TCRdb selects TRBD1, and the lack of DNA leaves this call unchecked. From germline, CDR1 is DFQATT and CDR2 SNEGSKA (reference sequence). CDR3 length equals 11 residues. The CDR3 spells CSASPLERLFF.

V usage is TRBV20-1 and J usage is TRBJ2-7; as DNA is missing, the TRBD2 call by TCRdb cannot be tested. Germline values: CDR1 DFQATT, CDR2 SNEGSKA (reference sequence). The CDR3 covers 15 residues. CDR3 sequence reads: CSARDQYLGTVEQYF.

The chain carries TRBV6-6 and TRBJ1-3. Germline CDR1 and CDR2: MNHNY and SVGAGI (reference sequence). The CDR3 is 14 amino acids. CDR3 amino acids: CASSFSGPGNTIYF.

The CDR3 spells CASSADDRGTPWETQYF. This rearrangement joins TRBV7-2 to TRBJ2-5; TCRdb's D gene call, TRBD2, goes unchecked for lack of DNA. CDR3 length: 17 residues. Per the germline V gene, CDR1 is SGHTA and CDR2 is FQGNSA.

The rearrangement joins TRBV2 to TRBJ1-2; with no DNA, the TCRdb D assignment of TRBD1 cannot be verified. The CDR3 totals 13 residues. Germline CDR1 and CDR2: SNHLY and FYNNEI. CDR3 protein: CATNQGPVYGYTF.

The genes are TRBV7-8 and TRBJ1-5; TCRdb gives TRBD1 as the D gene, but with no DNA this cannot be confirmed. Looked up from germline, CDR1 is SGHVS and CDR2 is FQNEAQ. The CDR3 extends over 15 amino acids. CDR3 protein: CASSSTGQTNQPQHF. Complete variable domain (other parts from reference TRBV7-8 and TRBJ1-5): GAGVSQSPRYKVAKRGQDVALRCDPISGHVSLFWYQQALGQGPEFLTYFQNEAQLDKSGLPSDRFFAERPEGSVSTLKIQRTQQEDSAVYLCASSSTGQTNQPQHFGDGTRLSIL.

The chain uses TRBV5-6 and TRBJ1-4. The CDR3 covers 12 residues. Germline CDR1 SGHDT, CDR2 YYEEEE. The CDR3 is CASSSGNEKLFF.

The rearrangement uses TRBV7-9 and TRBJ2-1; TCRdb proposes TRBD2, but this gene call is untestable without DNA. The germline V gene has CDR1 SEHNR and CDR2 FQNEAQ (reference sequence). The CDR3 contains 16 residues. The CDR3 spells CASSPSLSSVVNEQFF.

The chain combines TRBV29-1 with TRBJ1-1. CDR1 SQVTM and CDR2 ANQGSEA come from the germline V gene. The CDR3 consists of 13 residues. CDR3 region: CSAGEVPSTEAFF.